This T cell receptor beta chain originates from a study of blood T cell repertoires in COVID-19. Germline V lookup: CDR1 SGHNT, CDR2 YENEEA. Losses at the gene ends were 5 bases for V and 5 bases for J; bases not matched to a gene: 5. The CDR3 consists of 13 residues. Original methodology: Nucleated cell counts were estimated from reference gene primer amplification. Profiled with immunoSEQ multiplex PCR; TCRdb holds only in-frame clones, not every one. D and trimming come from the DNA, and the V and J calls and clone size come from that table. The sample includes a few hundred thousand clones, roughly 88% of them seen just once.

The clonotype originates from a woman in her sixties or seventies with acute or convalescent COVID-19. J is TRBJ2-5 and V is TRBV11-3, with TRBD2 matching 7 bases. The sample comprised peripheral blood. In DNA form, the CDR3 reads TGTGCCAGCAGCCCGGGGGGTCGGGAGACCCAGTACTTC. This translates into CASSPGGRETQYF.